Reported below is one TCR beta chain. Positive CCR7 selection of CD45RO-negative cells yielded the naive CD8 cells, and terminally differentiated effector memory CD45RA+ cells were excluded. The data derive from a study of shared clonotypes between healthy human individuals. V shed 0 bases and J 7 bases; nucleotides not matched to a gene: 6. This CDR3 comprises 15 residues. The germline gives CDR1 SGDLS, CDR2 YYNGEE. Here immunoSEQ multiplex PCR was the method, and the copy in TCRdb shows in-frame clones only, minus some. The table includes around 600,000 clones, roughly 95% detected once. The specimen was naive CD8+ T cells sorted from blood. The chain carries TRBV9 and TRBJ1-2; 10 bases line up with TRBD1. The receptor comes from a woman in her 30s in good health. CDR3 sequence: CASSVVLGTGAGYTF. In DNA form, the CDR3 reads TGTGCCAGCAGCGTAGTACTTGGGACAGGGGCTGGCTACACCTTC.